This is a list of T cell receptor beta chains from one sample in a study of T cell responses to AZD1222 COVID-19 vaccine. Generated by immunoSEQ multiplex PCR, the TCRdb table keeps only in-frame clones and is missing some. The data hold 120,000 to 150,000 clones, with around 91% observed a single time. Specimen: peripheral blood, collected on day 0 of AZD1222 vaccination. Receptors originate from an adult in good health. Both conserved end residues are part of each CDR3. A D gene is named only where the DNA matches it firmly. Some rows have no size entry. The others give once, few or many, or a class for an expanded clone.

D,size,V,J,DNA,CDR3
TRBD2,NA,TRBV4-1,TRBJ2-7,TGCGCCAGCAGCCCCGCAAGCGGGAGCCTTTACGAGCAGTACTTC,CASSPASGSLYEQYF
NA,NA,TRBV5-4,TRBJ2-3,TGTGCCAGCGGGACAAGGGATCGAGATACGCAGTATTTT,CASGTRDRDTQYF
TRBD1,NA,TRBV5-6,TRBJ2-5,TGTGCCAGCAGCACCGGACAGGGGAGGAACGGAGAGACCCAGTACTTC,CASSTGQGRNGETQYF
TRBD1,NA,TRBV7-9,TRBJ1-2,TGTGCCAGCACCCATAGCCGGGCAGGGGGTATCTATGGCTACACCTTC,CASTHSRAGGIYGYTF
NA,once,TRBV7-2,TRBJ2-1,TGTGCCAGCAGCTTAGTCTCGTACGGCTACAATGAGCAGTTCTTC,CASSLVSYGYNEQFF
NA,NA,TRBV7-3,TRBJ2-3,TGTGCCAGCAGCCCAAAAGGTCAACCCAGCACAGATACGCAGTATTTT,CASSPKGQPSTDTQYF
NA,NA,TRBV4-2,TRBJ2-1,TGTGCCAGCAGCCAGGGGGAAGCGGGCGGCTCCTACAATGAGCAGTTCTTC,CASSQGEAGGSYNEQFF
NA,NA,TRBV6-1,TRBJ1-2,TGTGCCAGCAGTGAGAGGCAGTCGTACTATGGCTACACCTTC,CASSERQSYYGYTF
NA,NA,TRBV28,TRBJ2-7,TGTGCCAGCAGTTCAGCCACGGACGAGCAGTACTTC,CASSSATDEQYF
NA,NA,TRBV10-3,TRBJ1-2,TGTGCCATCAGTGAGTACACAGGTAGTGGCTACACCTTC,CAISEYTGSGYTF
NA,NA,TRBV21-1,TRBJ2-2,TGTGCCAGCAGCAAAAGGAGAGCGGGACTACTCACCGGGGAGCTGTTTTTT,CASSKRRAGLLTGELFF
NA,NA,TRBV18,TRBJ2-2,TGTGCCAGCTCTTATAACACCGGGGAGCTGTTTTTT,CASSYNTGELFF
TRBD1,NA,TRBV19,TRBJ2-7,TGTGCCAGTTCGAGACAGGGGGCTCGCGAGCAGTACTTC,CASSRQGAREQYF
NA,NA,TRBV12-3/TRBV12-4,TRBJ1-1,TGTGCCAGCACCTCTTCCGGGGCGCCTGAAGCTTTCTTT,CASTSSGAPEAFF
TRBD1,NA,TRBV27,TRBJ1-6,TGTGCCAGCAGTTTTCTGGAGAACAGGGGATCACCCCTCCACTTT,CASSFLENRGSPLHF
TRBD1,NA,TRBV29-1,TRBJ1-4,TGCAGCGCTTCGACAGGGACCTCAACTAATGAAAAACTGTTTTTT,CSASTGTSTNEKLFF
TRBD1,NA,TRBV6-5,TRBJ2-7,TGTGCCAGCAGTAGACAGGGTAGTGGATACGAGCAGTACTTC,CASSRQGSGYEQYF
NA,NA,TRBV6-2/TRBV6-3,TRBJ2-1,TGTGCCAGCAGTGGGGATTTAAATGAGCAGTTCTTC,CASSGDLNEQFF
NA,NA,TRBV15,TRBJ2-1,TGTGCCACCAGCAGAGAAGAGGGACTTGACAATGAGCAGTTCTTC,CATSREEGLDNEQFF
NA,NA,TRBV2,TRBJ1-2,TGTGCCAGCAGCGAGTCTCCGGGGGGGGGACACAACTATGGCTACACCTTC,CASSESPGGGHNYGYTF
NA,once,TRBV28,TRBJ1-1,TGTGCCAGCAGGTTCCGGCGTACTGAAGCTTTCTTT,CASRFRRTEAFF
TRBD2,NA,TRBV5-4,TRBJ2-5,TGTGCCAGCAGCTTGGTCGTGGGGGGGACGGAGACCCAGTACTTC,CASSLVVGGTETQYF
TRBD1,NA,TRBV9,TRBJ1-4,TGTGCCAGCAGCAGGAGGGGGCCTAATGAAAAACTGTTTTTT,CASSRRGPNEKLFF
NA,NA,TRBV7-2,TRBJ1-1,TGTGCCAGCAGCCTCGGGGCAGGGCGGACTGAAGCTTTCTTT,CASSLGAGRTEAFF
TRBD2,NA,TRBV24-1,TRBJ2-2,TGTGCCACCAGTGGGGCTAGCGGGATCAACACCGGGGAGCTGTTTTTT,CATSGASGINTGELFF
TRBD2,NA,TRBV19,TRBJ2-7,TGTGCCAGTAGTCTAAGCAGAGCGGGAGGGCCAGCGCAGTACTTC,CASSLSRAGGPAQYF
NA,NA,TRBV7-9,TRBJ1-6,TGTGCCAGCAGCTACAGGACACCTGGGGACCCCTATAATTCACCCCTCCACTTT,CASSYRTPGDPYNSPLHF
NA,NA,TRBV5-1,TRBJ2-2,TGCGCCAGCAGCGGCAGGGAGCTAGCCGGGGAGCTGTTTTTT,CASSGRELAGELFF
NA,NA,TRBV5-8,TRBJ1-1,TGTGCCAGCAGCCAACACCCGAACACTGAAGCTTTCTTT,CASSQHPNTEAFF
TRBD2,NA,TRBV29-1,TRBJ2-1,TGCAGCGTCTACTCTAGACTAGCGGGTGAGAATGAGCAGTTCTTC,CSVYSRLAGENEQFF
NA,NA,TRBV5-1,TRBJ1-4,TGCGCCAGCAGCTTCGAGGGGGTCAGGGAAAAACTGTTTTTT,CASSFEGVREKLFF
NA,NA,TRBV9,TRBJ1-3,TGTGCCAGAGACAGGATTCTCTCCAGCGGAAACACCATATATTTT,CARDRILSSGNTIYF
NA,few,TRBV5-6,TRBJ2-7,TGTGCCAGCAGCTTGGCGCCGGGGGCGGGCGAGCAGTACTTC,CASSLAPGAGEQYF
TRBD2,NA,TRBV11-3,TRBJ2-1,TGTGCCAGCAGCCTCCGCCTTAAGCGGGAGAGAATCTACAATGAGCAGTTCTTC,CASSLRLKRERIYNEQFF
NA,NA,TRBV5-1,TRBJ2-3,TGCGCCAGCAGCTCCGACAGAATAAGGTGGGGAGATACGCAGTATTTT,CASSSDRIRWGDTQYF
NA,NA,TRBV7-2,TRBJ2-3,TGTGCCAGCAGAATCAGGGGAAGGGCGACAGATACGCAGTATTTT,CASRIRGRATDTQYF
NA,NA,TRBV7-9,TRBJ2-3,TGTGCCAGCAGCTTAGCATCGTCATACACAGATACGCAGTATTTT,CASSLASSYTDTQYF
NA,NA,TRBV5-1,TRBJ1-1,TGCGCCAGCAGCTGGACCCCTGGGGACACTGAAGCTTTCTTT,CASSWTPGDTEAFF
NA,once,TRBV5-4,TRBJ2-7,TGTGCCAGCAGTCTCATGGCAGCATACGAGCAGTACTTC,CASSLMAAYEQYF
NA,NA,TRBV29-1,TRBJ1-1,TGCAGCGTTGAACTGCAGGGAGCTGAAGCTTTCTTT,CSVELQGAEAFF
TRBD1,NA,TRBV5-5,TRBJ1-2,TGTGCCAGCAGCTTCTACGGGACAGGCTTGACTAACTATGGCTACACCTTC,CASSFYGTGLTNYGYTF
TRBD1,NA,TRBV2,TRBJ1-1,TGTGCCAGCGGATCAGGGGGAATGAACACTGAAGCTTTCTTT,CASGSGGMNTEAFF
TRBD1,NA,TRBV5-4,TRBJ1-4,TGTGCCAGCAGCCCCACCGGTGGACAGGATGGAGAAAAACTGTTTTTT,CASSPTGGQDGEKLFF
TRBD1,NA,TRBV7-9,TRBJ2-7,TGTGCCAGCACCGGGGGACAGGGGATTAATTACGAGCAGTACTTC,CASTGGQGINYEQYF
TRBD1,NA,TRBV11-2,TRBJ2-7,TGTGCCAGCAGCAAAGGGACAGGGAGCTCCTACGAGCAGTACTTC,CASSKGTGSSYEQYF
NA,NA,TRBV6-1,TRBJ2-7,TGTGCCAGCAGCTTGGACGGTTACGAGCAGTACTTC,CASSLDGYEQYF
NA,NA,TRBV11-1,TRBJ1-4,TGTGCCAGCAAGAATTCGAACGTGGGGGATGAAAAACTGTTTTTT,CASKNSNVGDEKLFF
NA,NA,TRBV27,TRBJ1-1,TGTGCCAGCAGCCATGGCACGATCATGAACACTGAAGCTTTCTTT,CASSHGTIMNTEAFF
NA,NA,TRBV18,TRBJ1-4,TGTGCCAGCTCACCAGTGGTAAAAGGTCCTTACAGGGTTGATGAAAAACTGTTTTTT,CASSPVVKGPYRVDEKLFF
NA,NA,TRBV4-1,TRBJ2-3,TGCGCCAGCAGCGAAAGGGTAGGGCCAGATACGCAGTATTTT,CASSERVGPDTQYF
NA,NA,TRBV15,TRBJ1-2,TGTGCCACCAGCAGAGGATTGGACAATGGCTACACCTTC,CATSRGLDNGYTF
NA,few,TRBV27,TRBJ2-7,TGTGCCAGCAGTTCGCTTCCCTACGAGCAGTACTTC,CASSSLPYEQYF
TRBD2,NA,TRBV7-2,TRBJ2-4,TGTGCCAGCAGCCTTAGCGGGGGGGCTTTCAACATTCAGTACTTC,CASSLSGGAFNIQYF
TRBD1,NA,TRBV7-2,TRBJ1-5,TGTGCCAGCAGCTTAATCGGGACAGGGGGTCGTTACAATCAGCCCCAGCATTTT,CASSLIGTGGRYNQPQHF
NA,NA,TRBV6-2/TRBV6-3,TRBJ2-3,TGTGCCAGCAGTTACTCGAGAGGGCAGGGGCCCACAGATACGCAGTATTTT,CASSYSRGQGPTDTQYF
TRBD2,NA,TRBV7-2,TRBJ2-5,TGTGCCAGCAGCCCTTGGGGTACGGGGGGACGGGCCCAGTACTTC,CASSPWGTGGRAQYF
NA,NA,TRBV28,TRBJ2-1,TGTGCCAGCACCGGGCAGAAGACATACAATGAGCAGTTCTTC,CASTGQKTYNEQFF
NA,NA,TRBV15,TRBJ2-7,TGTGCCACCAGCAGAGATGAAATTCTGGGGACCGATGCCTACGAGCAGTACTTC,CATSRDEILGTDAYEQYF
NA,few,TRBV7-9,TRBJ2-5,TGTGCCAGCAGCTTAGGCGTAGCTCCTCAAGAGACCCAGTACTTC,CASSLGVAPQETQYF